The 22 T cell receptor beta chains below all came from one sample that was sequenced in a study of control samples from healthy donors and cancer patients. Sequencing was performed with immunoSEQ multiplex PCR; in TCRdb, only in-frame clones are kept and a portion is missing. The data hold about 75,000 clones, with more than 80% observed a single time. Sequencing was done on a sample of blood. The receptors derive from a man aged 45-65 years in good health.

V gene TRBV13 combines with J gene TRBJ2-6, with D possibly TRBD1 on 6 matching bases. The germline V gene encodes CDR1 PRHDT and CDR2 FYEKMQ (reference sequence). The CDR3 is 17 amino acids. Trimming cost V 5 bases and J 6 bases, with 20 bases left between them. CDR3 sequence (DNA): TGTGCCAGCAGCGGCACCCTTTACAGGGAGCAGGCCAACGTCCTGACTTTC. Translation: CASSGTLYREQANVLTF.

CDR3 DNA: TGTGCCAGCAGCGTAGGTCTAGCGGGAACCTACGAGCAGTACTTC. Protein: CASSVGLAGTYEQYF. The chain recombines TRBV9 with TRBJ2-7; the match to TRBD2 covers 9 bases. V lost 0 bases and J lost 2; bases outside the gene matches: 3. In germline, CDR1 is SGDLS, CDR2 YYNGEE. The CDR3 totals 15 residues.

This clone was seen only a few times. Other DNA sequences in the same sample also yield this CDR3. V gene TRBV19 combines with J gene TRBJ1-1; D ambiguous. V lost 6 bases and J 2 bases, leaving 7 bases between the germline ends. CDR1 and CDR2 (germline): LNHDA, SQIVND (reference sequence). CDR3 length: 12 amino acids. CDR3 nucleotide sequence: TGTGCCAGTAGCAGAGTTAACACTGAAGCTTTCTTT. Translating it yields CASSRVNTEAFF. Complete variable domain (other parts from reference TRBV19 and TRBJ1-1): DGGITQSPKYLFRKEGQNVTLSCEQNLNHDAMYWYRQDPGQGLRLIYYSQIVNDFQKGDIAEGYSVSREKKESFPLTVTSAQKNPTAFYLCASSRVNTEAFFGQGTRLTVV.

This rearrangement joins TRBV2 to TRBJ1-4; D might be TRBD1 (5 bases). Germline V CDR1 and CDR2: SNHLY, FYNNEI. Trimming cost V 6 bases and J 3 bases, with 11 bases left between them. The CDR3 is made up of 14 amino acids. This chain's CDR3 is CASRGGGANEKLFF. CDR3 sequence (DNA): TGTGCCAGCAGGGGCGGGGGAGCTAATGAAAAACTGTTTTTT.

The chain is built from TRBV5-6 and TRBJ1-1, with a possible D match to TRBD1 (5 bases). The germline CDR1 and CDR2 sequences are SGHDT and YYEEEE. This CDR3 spans 14 amino acids. The V gene lost 2 bases and the J gene lost 2 bases, with 10 bases spanning the gap. The CDR3 coding sequence is TGTGCCAGCAGCTTCGGGACGGGAAACACTGAAGCTTTCTTT. It translates to CASSFGTGNTEAFF.

The CDR3 nucleotides are TGTGCCAGCAGCCGTAGCGGGGGGCCCACCGGGGAGCTGTTTTTT. It encodes CASSRSGGPTGELFF. J is TRBJ2-2 and V is TRBV7-6; 10 bases line up with TRBD2. Germline values: CDR1 SGHVS, CDR2 FNYEAQ. V was clipped by 5 bases and J by 4 bases; unmatched bases: 4. CDR3 size: 15 residues.

CDR3: CATSDSGTDTYEQYF. The CDR3 DNA reads TGTGCCACCAGTGACTCCGGGACGGATACCTACGAGCAGTACTTC. The chain has TRBV24-1 and TRBJ2-7, with D perhaps matching TRBD1 or TRBD2 (5 bases each). The V gene's germline CDR1 is KGHDR and CDR2 SFDVKD. The germline V and J ends were trimmed by 4 bases and 2 bases, with 14 bases remaining between them. The CDR3 sequence is 15 residues long.

The chain couples TRBV28 to TRBJ1-6; 7 nucleotides line up with TRBD1. Germline CDR1 reads MDHEN; CDR2 reads SYDVKM. V lost 6 bases and J lost 8; bases outside the gene matches: 4. The CDR3 loop spans 13 amino acids. The CDR3 spells CASRLTGDSPLHF. CDR3 in DNA: TGTGCCAGCAGACTCACAGGGGATTCACCCCTCCACTTT.

The chain employs TRBV6-4 and TRBJ1-2; D is unclear. The germline V and J ends were trimmed by 9 bases and 7 bases, with 9 bases remaining between them. The CDR3 runs 10 residues. Germline V gene lookup returns CDR1 MRHNA and CDR2 SNTAGT. The CDR3 sequence: CASPPLGYTF. CDR3 DNA: TGTGCCAGTCCCCCTCTTGGCTACACCTTC.

The V and J genes are TRBV7-8 and TRBJ2-4; D possibly corresponds to TRBD2 (5 bases). This CDR3 has 16 residues. Germline V CDR1 and CDR2: SGHVS, FQNEAQ. Trimming stripped 0 bases from V and 0 bases from J, with 9 bases between. The chain's CDR3 is CASSLARGIAKNIQYF. CDR3 in DNA: TGTGCCAGCAGCTTAGCGCGAGGGATAGCCAAAAACATTCAGTACTTC.

The J gene is TRBJ2-3, the V gene TRBV11-3; no clear D. This CDR3 has 13 residues. Germline V gene sequence: CDR1 SGHNT, CDR2 YENEEA. Between the trimmed V and J ends, which lost 4 bases and 4 bases, there was a span of 9 bases. CDR3 DNA sequence: TGTGCCAGCAGCTCCGGAGCCGCAGATACGCAGTATTTT. Its protein is CASSSGAADTQYF.

This clone was picked up a small number of times. The chain recombines TRBV28 with TRBJ1-5; D might be TRBD1 (5 bases). This CDR3 is 15 amino acids long. Per the germline V gene, CDR1 is MDHEN and CDR2 is SYDVKM. Trimming shortened V by 5 bases and J by 7 bases, and 18 bases separated the two germline ends. DNA for the CDR3: TGTGCCAGCAGTCGTCCCGGGGGACCAAACCAGCCCCAGCATTTT. Residues: CASSRPGGPNQPQHF.

This rearrangement joins TRBV5-1 to TRBJ1-1; D might be TRBD1 (6 bases). The CDR3 covers 14 residues. V was clipped by 4 bases and J by 1 base, with 11 bases between them. Germline values: CDR1 SGHRS, CDR2 YFSETQ. This CDR3 reads CASSTGHQNTEAFF. The CDR3 DNA follows: TGCGCCAGCAGCACGGGACACCAGAACACTGAAGCTTTCTTT.

The chain carries TRBV3-1 (or the pseudogene TRBV3-2) and TRBJ2-1, with 8 nucleotides matching TRBD1. CDR1 is LGHDT and CDR2 is YNNKEL in the germline V gene (reference sequence). This CDR3 contains 17 residues. The V segment lost 1 base and the J segment 5 bases; nucleotides outside the gene matches: 10. DNA of the CDR3: TGTGCCAGCAGCCAAGCTAAAACAGGGGGGAGACACAATGAGCAGTTCTTC. It encodes CASSQAKTGGRHNEQFF.

The chain is built from TRBV18 and TRBJ1-4; 8 nucleotides align to TRBD1. CDR1 is KGHSH and CDR2 is LQKENI in the germline V gene. The J segment lost 7 bases and the V segment lost 4 bases, leaving 11 bases of the junction unmatched. The CDR3 is 16 amino acids. Written as DNA, the CDR3 is TGTGCCAGCTCACGGGTCCAGGGGGCGTTGGGTGAAAAACTGTTTTTT. Translated: CASSRVQGALGEKLFF.

This rearrangement joins TRBV11-2 to TRBJ2-5; D is unclear. This CDR3 comprises 17 residues. V was cut by 2 bases and J by 2 bases, with 18 bases left in between. Germline V gene lookup returns CDR1 SGHAT and CDR2 FQNNGV. The CDR3 coding sequence is TGTGCCAGCAGCTTAACTTGGGGTTTTGGTGCACAAGAGACCCAGTACTTC. Its protein is CASSLTWGFGAQETQYF.

This chain connects TRBV19 to TRBJ2-5, with D perhaps matching TRBD1 (6 bases). Per germline, CDR1 LNHDA and CDR2 SQIVND (reference sequence). The CDR3 has 14 amino acids. The V gene lost 1 base and the J gene lost 7 bases, with 13 bases spanning the gap. CDR3: CASSIANPTGTQYF. CDR3 sequence (DNA): TGTGCCAGTAGTATAGCTAACCCGACAGGGACCCAGTACTTC.

The chain joins TRBV28 to TRBJ2-1; TRBD2 aligns across 9 bases. Trimming at V came to 2 bases and at J to 3 bases, leaving 8 bases not matched to a gene. The CDR3 covers 17 residues. CDR1 is MDHEN, CDR2 SYDVKM, per germline. For the CDR3, the DNA is TGTGCCAGCAGTTTACCCCAGACTAGCGGCTTCTACAATGAGCAGTTCTTC. Translated, it gives CASSLPQTSGFYNEQFF.

V usage is TRBV5-1 and J usage is TRBJ1-2, with a tentative D call TRBD1 (6 bases). The CDR3 is 12 residues long. The V gene lost 3 bases and the J gene lost 8 bases, with 11 bases spanning the gap. Germline V gives CDR1 SGHRS, CDR2 YFSETQ. The CDR3 loop is CASSSHRDGYTF. CDR3 nucleotides: TGCGCCAGCAGCTCACACAGGGACGGCTACACCTTC. Combining the CDR3 with reference TRBV5-1 and TRBJ1-2 gives the whole variable domain KAGVTQTPRYLIKTRGQQVTLSCSPISGHRSVSWYQQTPGQGLQFLFEYFSETQRNKGNFPGRFSGRQFSNSRSEMNVSTLELGDSALYLCASSSHRDGYTFGSGTRLTVV.

This clone was detected a few times. The chain uses TRBV15 and TRBJ2-7; 8 bases are a match to TRBD1. V lost 5 bases, J lost 4 bases, and 7 bases stayed unmatched. The V gene's germline CDR1 is LNHNV and CDR2 YYDKDF (reference sequence). CDR3 length: 14 residues. The CDR3 spells CATSDRDRTYEQYF. In DNA form, the CDR3 reads TGTGCCACCAGCGACCGGGACAGGACTTACGAGCAGTACTTC.

In this sample, this clone turned up once. The chain uses TRBV21-1 and TRBJ2-7; TRBD1 was called by the table and not checked on the DNA. TRBV21-1 is recorded as a pseudogene. The CDR3 length is 11 residues. CDR3 DNA: TGTGCCAGCAGGGACACCTACGAGCAGTACTTC. Its translation is CASRDTYEQYF.

This clone has only one observation. This chain uses TRBV11-1 with TRBJ1-2, with TRBD1 matching over 8 bases. CDR1 and CDR2 from the germline V gene are SGHAT and FQDESV (reference sequence). The V and J ends lost 5 bases and 8 bases, in that order; junction bases with no gene match: 4. This CDR3 is built from 12 residues. The CDR3 coding sequence is TGTGCCAGCAGCGGAGACAGGGGCGGCTACACCTTC. This encodes CASSGDRGGYTF.